This T cell receptor beta chain came from a study of blood T cell repertoires in COVID-19. Generated by immunoSEQ multiplex PCR, the TCRdb table keeps only in-frame clones and is missing some. The sample yields 200,000 to 250,000 clones, about 80% seen once. After removal of 4 bases from V and 4 bases from J, the junction contained 9 bases not matched to a gene. The germline V gene has CDR1 GTSNPN and CDR2 SVGIG (reference sequence). The CDR3 has 14 amino acids. Sequencing was performed on peripheral blood. This sequence originates from a woman in her twenties or thirties who had recovered from COVID-19. The chain has TRBV30 and TRBJ1-2, with 7 bases identical to TRBD1. The CDR3, as DNA: TGTGCCTGGACGGAGACAGGGTCATTCTATGGCTACACCTTC. This codes for CAWTETGSFYGYTF.